Below, 6 T cell receptor beta chains from the same sample are listed, as sequenced in a study of T-cell reconstitution after alpha-beta-depleted transplantation in children. The TCRbeta library incorporated unique molecular identifiers. Using its own MiXCR run on the PCR reads, TCRdb lists one record per CDR3 protein. The table records under 300,000 distinct CDR3 sequences, 9.7% of them present only once. Material: PBMCs from the stem cell graft donor, obtained from the stem cell graft. The receptors were gathered from a human donor who donated a stem cell graft to a child with SCID.

This clonotype was seen many times. The V and J genes are TRBV12-3 or TRBV12-4 and TRBJ1-1; 7 positions match TRBD1. The CDR3 has 16 amino acids. V trimming: 4 bases; J trimming: 1 base; junction bases outside the gene matches: 9. The CDR3 nucleotides are TGTGCCAGCAGTTCCAGACAGGGAGGGAAGAACACTGAAGCTTTCTTT. Translated: CASSSRQGGKNTEAFF.

This clonotype was found many times. V usage is TRBV3-1 and J usage is TRBJ2-1; TRBD2 aligns across 7 bases. This CDR3 comprises 16 residues. Germline-derived CDR1 and CDR2 are LGHDT and YNNKEL (reference sequence). With 6 bases clipped from V and 4 bases from J, the junction kept 12 bases outside the gene matches. CDR3 region: CASSHTAGSLYNEQFF. CDR3 DNA: TGTGCCAGCAGTCACACAGCGGGATCACTATACAATGAGCAGTTCTTC.

There are many counts of this clonotype. This chain links TRBV19 with TRBJ1-5, with D perhaps TRBD1 (5 bases). The CDR3 is 14 residues long. In germline, CDR1 is LNHDA, CDR2 SQIVND (reference sequence). V was trimmed by 5 bases and J by 2 bases, leaving 10 bases between them. Written as DNA, the CDR3 is TGTGCCAGTAGTTGGGGACGAGGCAATCAGCCCCAGCATTTT. Translated, it gives CASSWGRGNQPQHF.

Note on this clonotype: A single base separates this from a much larger clone, so it may be a read error. The chain recombines TRBV20-1 with TRBJ2-1; either TRBD1 or TRBD2 may fit D (5 bases each). The germline V gene encodes CDR1 DFQATT and CDR2 SNEGSKA (reference sequence). The CDR3 totals 11 residues. CDR3 sequence reads: CSARAGSGQSF. The CDR3 DNA follows: TGCAGTGCTAGAGCGGGGTCAGGGCAGTCCTTC.

This clonotype came up many times. The chain joins TRBV5-1 to TRBJ2-1; perhaps TRBD1 as D (5 bases). V was trimmed by 0 bases and J by 9 bases, leaving 16 bases between them. This CDR3 spans 15 amino acids. Germline CDR1 SGHRS, CDR2 YFSETQ. The CDR3 loop reads CASSLVPGNYGEQFF. The CDR3 bases are TGCGCCAGCAGCTTGGTGCCAGGGAATTACGGTGAGCAGTTCTTC.

This clonotype was seen more than once but under ten times. The chain carries TRBV18 and TRBJ1-1; 8 bases agree with TRBD1. CDR1 and CDR2 from the germline V gene are KGHSH and LQKENI. The CDR3 has 15 amino acids. V was pared by 5 bases and J by 4 bases, with 9 bases of the junction left unmatched. The CDR3 loop is CASSTSTGGSTEAFF. The CDR3 DNA reads TGTGCCAGCTCAACTTCAACAGGGGGAAGCACTGAAGCTTTCTTT.